This passage covers 8 T cell receptor beta chains from one sample sequenced in a study of identical twins. Using its own MiXCR run on the 5' RACE reads, TCRdb lists one record per CDR3 protein. The data show 450,000 to 650,000 distinct CDR3 sequences, over 8.5% seen once. Another study also made use of these data, one on yellow fever vaccine responses in identical twins.

The material sequenced was PBMCs. Source of these receptors: a woman under 30 in good health.

This clonotype has only a few counts. This chain uses TRBV2 with TRBJ2-7; 13 positions match TRBD2. Germline-derived CDR1 and CDR2 are SNHLY and FYNNEI. The CDR3 runs 15 residues. The V gene end was trimmed by 4 bases and the J gene end by 5 bases; junction bases not matched to a gene: 5. CDR3: CASSGGTSGAHEQYF. CDR3 DNA sequence: TGTGCCAGCAGTGGGGGGACTAGCGGGGCCCACGAGCAGTACTTC. The full variable domain, in which reference TRBV2 and TRBJ2-7 provide the parts outside the CDR3, is EPEVTQTPSHQVTQMGQEVILRCVPISNHLYFYWYRQILGQKVEFLVSFYNNEISEKSEIFDDQFSVERPDGSNFTLKIRSTKLEDSAMYFCASSGGTSGAHEQYFGPGTRLTVT.

This clonotype appeared a few times. The DNA of the CDR3 is TGTGCCAGCAGTGCAAACAGGATACCTCACGAGACCCAGTACTTC. Amino acids: CASSANRIPHETQYF. The rearrangement joins TRBV12-3 or TRBV12-4 to TRBJ2-5; the D gene is possibly TRBD1 (5 bases). Trimming shortened V by 5 bases and J by 5 bases, and 18 bases separated the two germline ends. The CDR3 is made up of 15 amino acids.

This clonotype was seen many times. This CDR3 reads CSADGGTEAFF. DNA of the CDR3: TGCAGTGCTGACGGTGGGACTGAAGCTTTCTTT. The chain carries TRBV20-1 and TRBJ1-1; D ambiguous. V lost 5 bases, J lost 5 bases, and 9 bases lay in between. The CDR3 sequence is 11 residues long. CDR1 and CDR2 (germline): DFQATT, SNEGSKA (reference sequence).

The rearrangement uses TRBV12-3 or TRBV12-4 and TRBJ1-2; 11 positions agree with TRBD1. The CDR3 covers 14 residues. V lost 4 bases to trimming and J lost 5 bases; unmatched junction nucleotides: 3. The CDR3 region has the DNA TGTGCCAGCAGTTCGGACAGGGGGCTTTATGGCTACACCTTC. The encoded protein is CASSSDRGLYGYTF.

Comments on this clonotype: Because the CDR3's place on the DNA is in doubt, the DNA is left out and the CDR3 is given as listed by TCRdb. The chain recombines TRBV12-2 with TRBJ2-1. TRBV12-2 is assigned pseudogene status. Ends included, the CDR3 has 17 residues. The CDR3 protein is CASRLVGYGCSYNEQFF.

This clonotype has only a few counts. The chain employs TRBV5-1 and TRBJ2-5; 10 nucleotides align to TRBD1. The CDR3 contains 16 residues. Germline assignment: CDR1 SGHRS and CDR2 YFSETQ. Trimming took 4 bases from V and 5 from J; bases not matched to a gene: 11. CDR3: CASSQSVGDRGETQYF. CDR3 bases: TGCGCCAGCAGCCAGAGCGTGGGGGACAGGGGTGAGACCCAGTACTTC.

The chain uses TRBV6-2 or TRBV6-3 and TRBJ1-6, with D unclear. The CDR3 has 14 amino acids. From germline, CDR1 is MNHEY and CDR2 SVGEGT. With 5 bases removed from V and 5 bases from J, the gap between germline ends came to 10 bases. CDR3 DNA sequence: TGTGCCAGCAGTCCTACATTGGATAATTCACCCCTCCACTTT. This sequence encodes CASSPTLDNSPLHF.

The CDR3 is CASSREGLAGPPNEQFF. The CDR3 DNA is TGTGCCAGCAGCCGCGAAGGGCTAGCGGGACCGCCAAATGAGCAGTTCTTC. This chain connects TRBV3-1 to TRBJ2-1; 9 bases align to TRBD2. The CDR3 consists of 17 residues. V shed 4 bases and J 7 bases; nucleotides not matched to a gene: 14. In germline, CDR1 is LGHDT, CDR2 YNNKEL (reference sequence).